This is a list of T cell receptor beta chains from one sample in a study of blood T cell repertoires in COVID-19. Profiling relied on immunoSEQ multiplex PCR, and the TCRdb table lists in-frame clones only, not all of them. Here the sample spans 90,000 or so clones, roughly 82% being singletons. The sequenced material came from peripheral blood. The receptors stem from a man aged 50-60 years with active COVID-19. The CDR3 runs from the conserved cysteine through the conserved F or W. The D gene is left open where the match is weak. The size of a clone is reported for some rows only, either as once, few or many, or as a class for expanded clones.

V: TRBV28
D: -
size: -
J: TRBJ1-4
DNA: TGTGCCACCAAGGCGCCCGGGGATGGAAAAGGAAAACTGTTTTTT
CDR3: CATKAPGDGKGKLFF

V: TRBV6-1
D: TRBD1
size: few
J: TRBJ1-5
DNA: TGTGCCAGCAGTGCCTTCCCCCGGGACAGGGGTAGGAATCAGCCCCAGCATTTT
CDR3: CASSAFPRDRGRNQPQHF

V: TRBV12-3/TRBV12-4
D: -
size: -
J: TRBJ1-4
DNA: TGTGCCAGCAGTTACAGGGAACAACTGTTTTTT
CDR3: CASSYREQLFF

V: TRBV2
D: TRBD1
size: -
J: TRBJ1-2
DNA: TGTGCCAGCACTATACAGGGGGCTTCTTTAGGCTACACCTTC
CDR3: CASTIQGASLGYTF

V: TRBV4-3
D: TRBD1
size: few
J: TRBJ1-2
DNA: TGCGCCAGCAGCCAAGATAGACAGGGGGATGGCTACACCTTC
CDR3: CASSQDRQGDGYTF

V: TRBV2
D: -
size: -
J: TRBJ1-1
DNA: TGTGCCAGCACTAAAGGGCGGGGCCGGGGAAACACTGAAGCTTTCTTT
CDR3: CASTKGRGRGNTEAFF

V: TRBV5-5
D: TRBD2
size: -
J: TRBJ2-5
DNA: TGTGCCAGCAGCTTGGCTCCCGGCGGGGGCCAAGAGACCCAGTACTTC
CDR3: CASSLAPGGGQETQYF

V: TRBV24-1
D: -
size: -
J: TRBJ1-5
DNA: TGTGCCACCAGTGACCGGCATTTGGGAGGCCAGCATTTT
CDR3: CATSDRHLGGQHF

V: TRBV2
D: -
size: -
J: TRBJ2-2
DNA: TGTGCCAGCAGCCCCCAGGGGAGGGCCAACGGGGAGCTGTTTTTT
CDR3: CASSPQGRANGELFF

V: TRBV7-2
D: -
size: -
J: TRBJ2-5
DNA: TGTGCCAGCAGCTTACAGCTCCTGACAGAGGCCGGCGAGACCCAGTACTTC
CDR3: CASSLQLLTEAGETQYF

V: TRBV19
D: TRBD1
size: medium-sized
J: TRBJ2-7
DNA: TGTGCCAGTAGTATCTCCTTTCAGGGGGCTCGGAACGAGCAGTACTTC
CDR3: CASSISFQGARNEQYF

V: TRBV6-6
D: -
size: once
J: TRBJ1-6
DNA: TGTGCCAGCAGTCGTTCATCCTCCTATAATTCACCCCTCCACTTT
CDR3: CASSRSSSYNSPLHF

V: TRBV11-2
D: -
size: -
J: TRBJ2-1
DNA: TGTGCCAGCAGCGCCGGGCCCCCCCAGGGAGGGCAGTTCTTC
CDR3: CASSAGPPQGGQFF

V: TRBV28
D: TRBD1
size: few
J: TRBJ1-1
DNA: TGTGCCAGCAGTTCAGGGGGGCTGAACACTGAAGCTTTCTTT
CDR3: CASSSGGLNTEAFF

V: TRBV7-9
D: -
size: -
J: TRBJ2-7
DNA: TGTGCCAGCAGCCCAAAGATCGACTCTTCCCATGTCTACTTC
CDR3: CASSPKIDSSHVYF